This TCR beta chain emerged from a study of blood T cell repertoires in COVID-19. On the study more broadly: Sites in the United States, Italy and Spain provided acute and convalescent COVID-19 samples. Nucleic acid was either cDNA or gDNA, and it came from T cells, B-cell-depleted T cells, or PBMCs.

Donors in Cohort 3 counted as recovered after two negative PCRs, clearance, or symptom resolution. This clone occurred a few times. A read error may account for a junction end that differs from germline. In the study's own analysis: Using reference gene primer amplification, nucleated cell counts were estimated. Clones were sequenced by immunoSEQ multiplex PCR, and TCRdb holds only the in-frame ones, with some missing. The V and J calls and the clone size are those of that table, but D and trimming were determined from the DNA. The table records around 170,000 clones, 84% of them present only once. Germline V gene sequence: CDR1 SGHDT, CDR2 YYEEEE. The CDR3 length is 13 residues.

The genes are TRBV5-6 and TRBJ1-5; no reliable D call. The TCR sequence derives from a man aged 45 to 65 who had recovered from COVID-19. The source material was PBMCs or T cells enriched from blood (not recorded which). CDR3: CASSLGYSQPQHF. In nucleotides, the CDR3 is TGTGCCAGCAGTTTGGGGTATAGTCAGCCCCAGCATTTT.